These 28 T cell receptor beta chains share one sample of origin, sequenced in a study of T cell changes during pregnancy in multiple sclerosis. Sequencing used immunoSEQ multiplex PCR; TCRdb keeps in-frame clones, though not all of them. In the table there are some 100,000 clones, approximately 94% of which are singletons. Sample: peripheral blood, taken before pregnancy. The receptors here all came from a female donor with multiple sclerosis, enrolled in a pregnancy study.

The rearrangement joins TRBV7-6 to TRBJ2-6; 11 nucleotides align to TRBD2. The CDR3 runs 17 residues. The germline V gene has CDR1 SGHVS and CDR2 FNYEAQ. V lost 4 bases, J lost 3 bases, and 5 bases stayed unmatched. The DNA for the CDR3 is TGTGCCAGCAGCTCTCTAGCGGGAGGCGTTGGGGCCAACGTCCTGACTTTC. Encoded protein: CASSSLAGGVGANVLTF.

J is TRBJ1-1 and V is TRBV4-1, with TRBD1 as a possible D gene (5 bases). Trimming stripped 3 bases from V and 3 bases from J, with 11 bases between. The CDR3 loop spans 14 amino acids. Germline V CDR1 and CDR2: MGHRA, YSYEKL. CDR3 protein: CASSQAAGYTEAFF. As DNA, the CDR3 is TGCGCCAGCAGCCAGGCTGCAGGGTACACTGAAGCTTTCTTT.

This clone occurred once. In DNA form, the CDR3 reads TGTGCCAGCAGGGGGGCCTCTGGGGCCAACGTCCTGACTTTC. As protein: CASRGASGANVLTF. The rearrangement links TRBV9 to TRBJ2-6, with a possible D match to TRBD1 (6 bases). Per germline, CDR1 SGDLS and CDR2 YYNGEE. V was shortened by 5 bases and J by 0 bases, with 6 bases between the two germline ends. This CDR3 contains 14 residues.

J is TRBJ2-1 and V is TRBV4-2; D possibly corresponds to TRBD2 (6 bases). CDR3 length equals 17 residues. V shed 0 bases and J shed 0 bases, with 12 bases lying between them. Germline-derived CDR1 and CDR2 are LGHNA and YNFKEQ. The CDR3 DNA sequence: TGTGCCAGCAGCCAAGACCCCAGCGGGCCCTCCTACAATGAGCAGTTCTTC. As protein: CASSQDPSGPSYNEQFF.

In this sample, this clone turned up once. V gene TRBV5-8 combines with J gene TRBJ1-3, with D perhaps TRBD1 (5 bases). The CDR3 runs to 15 residues. Trimming left V 1 base short and J 4 bases short, with 12 bases between. Germline CDR1 and CDR2: SGHTS and YDEGEE. CDR3 residues: CASSLYKGIGNTIYF. DNA for the CDR3: TGTGCCAGCAGCTTGTACAAGGGGATCGGAAACACCATATATTTT. Variable domain in full (rest from reference TRBV5-8 and TRBJ1-3): EAGVTQSPTHLIKTRGQQATLRCSPISGHTSVYWYQQALGLGLQFLLWYDEGEERNRGNFPPRFSGRQFPNYSSELNVNALELEDSALYLCASSLYKGIGNTIYFGEGSWLTVV.

The sample holds a few counts of this clone. The CDR3 protein is CASSYSGPTDTQYF. CDR3 coding DNA: TGTGCCAGCAGCTATAGCGGCCCCACAGATACGCAGTATTTT. The V and J genes are TRBV5-4 and TRBJ2-3; perhaps TRBD2 as D (6 bases). The CDR3 is 14 residues long. Looked up from germline, CDR1 is SGHNT and CDR2 is YYREEE (reference sequence). Trimming pared 3 bases from V and 2 bases from J, leaving 10 bases between.

This sequence joins TRBV13 and TRBJ2-1; 8 nucleotides align to TRBD2. V lost 5 bases to trimming and J lost 6 bases; unmatched junction nucleotides: 9. The germline CDR1 and CDR2 sequences are PRHDT and FYEKMQ (reference sequence). CDR3 length: 15 amino acids. The chain's CDR3 is CASSPSGRVTNEQFF. The CDR3 coding sequence is TGTGCCAGCAGCCCCTCCGGGAGGGTCACCAATGAGCAGTTCTTC. Drawing the rest from reference TRBV13 and TRBJ2-1, the complete variable domain is AAGVIQSPRHLIKEKRETATLKCYPIPRHDTVYWYQQGPGQDPQFLISFYEKMQSDKGSIPDRFSAQQFSDYHSELNMSSLELGDSALYFCASSPSGRVTNEQFFGPGTRLTVL.

This rearrangement joins TRBV10-3 to TRBJ2-1, with no clear D. Trimming shortened V by 3 bases and J by 3 bases, and 3 bases separated the two germline ends. Germline CDR1 ENHRY, CDR2 SYGVKD. The CDR3 is made up of 12 amino acids. In nucleotides, the CDR3 is TGTGCCATCAGTGACCGCTACAATGAGCAGTTCTTC. This sequence encodes CAISDRYNEQFF.

V gene TRBV10-3 combines with J gene TRBJ2-2; 8 positions match TRBD1. The CDR3 extends over 16 amino acids. The germline V gene encodes CDR1 ENHRY and CDR2 SYGVKD. V trimming: 3 bases; J trimming: 6 bases; junction bases outside the gene matches: 9. The CDR3 protein is CAISDPGTGEPGELFF. CDR3 bases: TGTGCCATCAGTGATCCCGGGACAGGCGAACCCGGGGAGCTGTTTTTT.

The chain recombines TRBV2 with TRBJ2-4; 8 nucleotides align to TRBD1. The CDR3 totals 13 residues. The germline V gene has CDR1 SNHLY and CDR2 FYNNEI. Unmatched junction bases numbered 2, after V lost 4 bases and J lost 6 bases. In DNA form, the CDR3 reads TGTGCCAGCAGTGCCGGACAGGGAAACATTCAGTACTTC. It yields the protein CASSAGQGNIQYF.

J is TRBJ2-1 and V is TRBV4-1; TRBD2 aligns across 13 bases. Germline V gene lookup returns CDR1 MGHRA and CDR2 YSYEKL. With V trimmed by 2 bases and J by 9 bases, 13 bases remained unmatched. This CDR3 region has 18 residues. CDR3 in DNA: TGCGCCAGCAGCCAAAGCGCTGCCGGACTAGCGGGAGTCTTTGAGCAGTTCTTC. Its protein product is CASSQSAAGLAGVFEQFF.

In nucleotides, the CDR3 is TGTGCCAGCAGTTTAAGGGTTAGCGGGAGAATTAATGAGCAGTTCTTC. This codes for CASSLRVSGRINEQFF. This rearrangement joins TRBV27 to TRBJ2-1; 9 bases line up with TRBD2. This CDR3 is built from 16 residues. The V and J ends lost 2 bases and 7 bases, in that order; junction bases with no gene match: 9. In germline, CDR1 is MNHEY, CDR2 SMNVEV (reference sequence).

The chain couples TRBV6-6 to TRBJ1-3, with 10 bases that match TRBD1. Germline CDR1 MNHNY, CDR2 SVGAGI (reference sequence). The CDR3 extends over 16 amino acids. The V segment lost 5 bases and the J segment 2 bases; nucleotides outside the gene matches: 6. The CDR3 loop reads CASSPAGTGAGNTIYF. CDR3 DNA: TGTGCCAGCAGTCCCGCCGGGACAGGGGCTGGAAACACCATATATTTT.

A single count supports this clone. This rearrangement joins TRBV19 to TRBJ2-1; maybe TRBD2 (5 bases). V lost 5 bases and J 9 bases, leaving 20 bases between the germline ends. The CDR3 runs to 15 residues. The germline V gene has CDR1 LNHDA and CDR2 SQIVND (reference sequence). CDR3 sequence reads: CASSSLGSGSGEQFF. CDR3 DNA sequence: TGTGCCAGTAGTTCCCTGGGATCGGGGTCGGGTGAGCAGTTCTTC.

V is TRBV5-1 and J is TRBJ2-7, with 9 bases aligning to TRBD2. V shed 5 bases, J shed 6 bases, and the junction held 6 bases outside the gene matches. From germline, CDR1 is SGHRS and CDR2 YFSETQ. This CDR3 region has 13 residues. CDR3 sequence reads: CASSLLLAGEQYF. For the CDR3, the DNA is TGCGCCAGCAGTTTATTACTAGCGGGCGAGCAGTACTTC.

The chain carries TRBV19 and TRBJ1-1; a possible D gene is TRBD1 (5 bases). Germline lookup yields CDR1 LNHDA and CDR2 SQIVND (reference sequence). V was pared by 7 bases and J by 4 bases, with 13 bases between. The CDR3 contains 13 residues. The CDR3 region is CASTPGMGTEAFF. The CDR3 DNA reads as TGTGCCAGTACCCCAGGGATGGGCACTGAAGCTTTCTTT.

The gene calls are TRBV19 and TRBJ2-5; 8 positions agree with TRBD2. Trimming cost V 11 bases and J 1 base; bases outside gene matches: 6. Germline V gene data show CDR1 as LNHDA and CDR2 as SQIVND (reference sequence). The CDR3 contains 13 residues. The CDR3 DNA sequence: TGTGCCTGCGGCGGGGGGCCCCAAGAGACCCAGTACTTC. Amino acid sequence: CACGGGPQETQYF.

The V gene is TRBV5-4, the J gene TRBJ2-5, with D possibly being TRBD1 (6 bases). The V and J ends lost 2 bases and 2 bases respectively, with 16 bases between them. This CDR3 is built from 16 residues. Per germline, CDR1 SGHNT and CDR2 YYREEE (reference sequence). Here the CDR3 reads CASSLNQGRKQETQYF. The CDR3 DNA sequence: TGTGCCAGCAGCTTAAATCAGGGGAGAAAACAAGAGACCCAGTACTTC.

This clone was recorded only once. This chain uses TRBV11-2 with TRBJ2-6; D gene uncertain. Trimming removed 5 bases from V and 0 bases from J, with 14 bases in between. Germline V lookup: CDR1 SGHAT, CDR2 FQNNGV. The CDR3 sequence is 17 residues long. As DNA, the CDR3 is TGTGCCAGCAGCACGAGAGGCCGGGTCTCTGGGGCCAACGTCCTGACTTTC. Protein: CASSTRGRVSGANVLTF.

The rearrangement uses TRBV6-1 and TRBJ2-4; the match to TRBD1 covers 8 bases. Looked up from germline, CDR1 is MNHNS and CDR2 is SASEGT. Trimming took 6 bases from V and 0 from J; bases not matched to a gene: 1. The CDR3 consists of 14 residues. CDR3 amino acids: CASRQGVAKNIQYF. The CDR3 DNA is TGTGCCAGCAGACAGGGGGTAGCCAAAAACATTCAGTACTTC.

The chain joins TRBV18 to TRBJ1-2, with D unclear. The germline V gene has CDR1 KGHSH and CDR2 LQKENI. The CDR3 is made up of 14 amino acids. Trimming pared 3 bases from V and 8 bases from J, leaving 16 bases between. The CDR3 sequence is CASSPTTEGRGYTF. CDR3 bases: TGTGCCAGCTCACCGACCACCGAAGGGAGGGGCTACACCTTC.

The genes are TRBV7-2 and TRBJ1-2; D uncertain. CDR1 and CDR2 from the germline V gene are SGHTA and FQGNSA. V lost 3 bases and J lost 4, with 6 bases in between. The CDR3 contains 12 residues. CDR3 bases: TGTGCCAGCAGCTTTATCTCCTATGGCTACACCTTC. Translated, it gives CASSFISYGYTF. The variable domain in full, completed from reference TRBV7-2 and TRBJ1-2, reads GAGVSQSPSNKVTEKGKDVELRCDPISGHTALYWYRQSLGQGLEFLIYFQGNSAPDKSGLPSDRFSAERTGGSVSTLTIQRTQQEDSAVYLCASSFISYGYTFGSGTRLTVV.

V is TRBV29-1 and J is TRBJ1-3, with TRBD1 as a possible D gene (5 bases). Trimming took off 2 bases at V and 1 base at J, with 12 bases between the two ends. Germline lookup yields CDR1 SQVTM and CDR2 ANQGSEA. CDR3 length: 15 residues. CDR3 DNA sequence: TGCAGCGTTGAAACATGGACACTTTCTGGAAACACCATATATTTT. As protein: CSVETWTLSGNTIYF.

The genes are TRBV5-1 and TRBJ2-3; a possible D gene is TRBD2 (6 bases). V was clipped by 4 bases and J by 5 bases, with 17 bases between them. The V gene's germline CDR1 is SGHRS and CDR2 YFSETQ. CDR3 length equals 15 residues. CDR3 coding DNA: TGCGCCAGCAGCCATGGTGGGGGGAAGGGAGATACGCAGTATTTT. Its translation: CASSHGGGKGDTQYF.

The chain is built from TRBV19 and TRBJ2-7; possibly TRBD1 for D (5 bases). The CDR3 is made up of 15 amino acids. Trimming pared 6 bases from V and 0 bases from J, leaving 15 bases between. Germline CDR1 and CDR2: LNHDA and SQIVND (reference sequence). CDR3 bases: TGTGCCAGTAGCGAGACAGCTGCGAGCTCCTACGAGCAGTACTTC. Translated, it gives CASSETAASSYEQYF.

The V and J genes are TRBV19 and TRBJ1-2; perhaps TRBD1 as D (5 bases). Germline CDR1 is LNHDA and CDR2 is SQIVND (reference sequence). The V end lost 5 bases, the J end lost 5 bases, and 15 bases lay between the germline ends. The CDR3 covers 14 residues. CDR3: CASSARQTMYGYTF. The DNA of the CDR3 is TGTGCCAGTAGTGCTCGACAGACAATGTATGGCTACACCTTC. The variable domain in full, completed from reference TRBV19 and TRBJ1-2, reads DGGITQSPKYLFRKEGQNVTLSCEQNLNHDAMYWYRQDPGQGLRLIYYSQIVNDFQKGDIAEGYSVSREKKESFPLTVTSAQKNPTAFYLCASSARQTMYGYTFGSGTRLTVV.

This clone was counted once. The rearrangement joins TRBV6-4 to TRBJ1-5, with D perhaps TRBD1 (5 bases). CDR1 is MRHNA, CDR2 SNTAGT, per germline. The CDR3 totals 13 residues. Trimming took 5 bases from V and 5 from J, leaving 10 bases between them. CDR3 protein: CASSLDRDQPQHF. In DNA form, the CDR3 reads TGTGCCAGCAGTCTCGACAGAGATCAGCCCCAGCATTTT.

The chain carries TRBV5-1 and TRBJ1-1, with 7 nucleotides matching TRBD1. This CDR3 region has 14 residues. CDR1 is SGHRS and CDR2 is YFSETQ in the germline V gene. With 2 bases clipped from V and 8 bases from J, the junction kept 9 bases outside the gene matches. CDR3: CASSFDQGEVEAFF. CDR3 coding DNA: TGCGCCAGCAGCTTCGACCAGGGGGAGGTCGAAGCTTTCTTT.